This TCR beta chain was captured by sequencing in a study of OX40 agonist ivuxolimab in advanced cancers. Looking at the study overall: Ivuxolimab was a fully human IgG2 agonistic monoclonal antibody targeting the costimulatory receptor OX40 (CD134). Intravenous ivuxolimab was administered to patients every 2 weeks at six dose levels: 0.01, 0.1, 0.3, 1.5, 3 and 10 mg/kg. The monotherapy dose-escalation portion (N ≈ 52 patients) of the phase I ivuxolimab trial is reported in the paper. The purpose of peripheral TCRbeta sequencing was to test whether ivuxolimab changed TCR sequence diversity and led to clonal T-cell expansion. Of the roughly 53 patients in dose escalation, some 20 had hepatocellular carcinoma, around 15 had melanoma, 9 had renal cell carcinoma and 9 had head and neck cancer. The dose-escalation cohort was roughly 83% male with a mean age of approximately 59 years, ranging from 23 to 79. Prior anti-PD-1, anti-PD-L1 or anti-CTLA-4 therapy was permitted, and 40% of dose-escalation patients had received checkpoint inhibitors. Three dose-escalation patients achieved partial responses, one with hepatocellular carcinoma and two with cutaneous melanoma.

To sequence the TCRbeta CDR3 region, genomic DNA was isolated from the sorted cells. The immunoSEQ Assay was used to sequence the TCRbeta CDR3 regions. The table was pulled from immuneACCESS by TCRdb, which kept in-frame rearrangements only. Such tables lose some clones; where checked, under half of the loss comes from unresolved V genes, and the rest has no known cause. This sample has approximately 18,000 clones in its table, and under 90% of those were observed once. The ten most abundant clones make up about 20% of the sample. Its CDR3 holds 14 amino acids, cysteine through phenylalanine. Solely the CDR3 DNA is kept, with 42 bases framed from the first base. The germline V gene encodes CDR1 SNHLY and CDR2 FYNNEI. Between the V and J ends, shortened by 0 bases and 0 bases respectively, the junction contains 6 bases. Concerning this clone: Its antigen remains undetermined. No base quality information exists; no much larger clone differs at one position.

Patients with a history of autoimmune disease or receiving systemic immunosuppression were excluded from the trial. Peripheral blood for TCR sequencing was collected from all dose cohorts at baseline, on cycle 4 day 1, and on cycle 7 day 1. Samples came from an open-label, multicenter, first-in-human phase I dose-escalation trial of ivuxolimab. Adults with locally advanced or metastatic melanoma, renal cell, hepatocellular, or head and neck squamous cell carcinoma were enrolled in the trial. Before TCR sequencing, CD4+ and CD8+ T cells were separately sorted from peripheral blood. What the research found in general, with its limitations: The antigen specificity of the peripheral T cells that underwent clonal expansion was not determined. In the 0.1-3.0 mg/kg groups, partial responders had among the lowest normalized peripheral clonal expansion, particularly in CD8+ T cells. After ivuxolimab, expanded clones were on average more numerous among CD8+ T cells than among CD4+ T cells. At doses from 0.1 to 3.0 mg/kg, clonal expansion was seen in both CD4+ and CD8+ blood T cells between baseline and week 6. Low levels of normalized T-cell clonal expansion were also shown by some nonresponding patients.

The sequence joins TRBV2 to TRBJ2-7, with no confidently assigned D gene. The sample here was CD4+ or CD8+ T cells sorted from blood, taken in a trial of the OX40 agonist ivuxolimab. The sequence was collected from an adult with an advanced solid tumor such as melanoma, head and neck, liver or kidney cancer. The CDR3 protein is CASSEAMYSYEQYF. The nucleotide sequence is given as TGTGCCAGCAGTGAAGCGATGTACTCCTACGAGCAGTACTTC.